This T cell receptor beta chain was identified in a study of cytomegalovirus exposure and HLA in healthy donors. Whole-study context: Researchers found that about 84% of around 400 genotyped donors fell within the Caucasian-associated ancestry cluster.

The CDR3 extends over 15 amino acids. Trimming removed 2 bases at V and 8 bases at J, with 16 bases between. In germline, CDR1 is MNHEY, CDR2 SMNVEV (reference sequence). Concerning this clone itself: What it recognizes is unknown.

Findings and caveats of the study: Reports indicate that TCR beta sequences accurately predicted the HLA-A and HLA-B alleles of most subjects. Later analysis reportedly placed an Asian-associated ancestry cluster below the roughly 630-donor mean in N-insertions.

The PCR had 60 Vbeta and 13 Jbeta primers. Data came from immunoSEQ multiplex PCR; TCRdb stores just in-frame clones and leaves some out. The sample has about 98,000 clones; more than 60% are singletons. Sequences were obtained from PBMCs. The chain combines TRBV27 with TRBJ2-1; a weak D match, TRBD1 (6 bases). This TCR was recovered from a man aged 45 to 65 in good health and CMV-seronegative. CDR3 residues: CASSLAPQGTDEQFF. DNA of the CDR3: TGTGCCAGCAGTTTAGCACCACAGGGCACCGATGAGCAGTTCTTC.